This entry is about one TCR beta chain. This clonotype was counted a few times. The antigen it recognizes is unknown. Per-base qualities were not stored, and no clone one base away is much larger. The donors were 40 or so Caucasian individuals from Russia, aged roughly 6 to 100 years, who were systemically healthy. Approximately 11 milliliters of peripheral blood were drawn from each donor into EDTA-treated Vacutainer tubes. Ficoll-Paque density-gradient centrifugation was used to isolate PBMCs, with at least 7 million obtained per sample. Total RNA, at least 6 micrograms per sample, was extracted from PBMCs with Trizol reagent. Naive CD45RAhigh/CD27high T cell percentages were measured by flow cytometry on a PBMC aliquot from every donor. This sample is part of a study of blood T cells in healthy people across ages (dated by TCRdb to 2014 to 2015). The study in broad terms: In model experiments, template switching captured about one uniquely barcoded TCR beta cDNA molecule for every two T cells. Two additional independent replicas of 1 million unique cDNA reads from the same blood draw were analyzed for two donors (one aged 18 to 30 and one aged 80 or older). Four age groups were formed from the donors: young (average approximately 17 years), middle-aged (just under 40), aged (roughly 59) and long-lived (roughly 81). To avoid experimental bias, donors of different ages were distributed randomly across sequencing lanes. Using deep sequencing normalized with unique cDNA molecular identifiers, the study measured how TCR beta repertoire diversity changes with age. Study-level results and caveats: Bulk unsorted PBMC profiling prevented conclusive comparison of naive and antigen-experienced compartments. Total diversity estimates from one million sequenced T cells were considered lower bounds and underestimates. As age increased, observed TCR beta diversity per million T cells dropped in a roughly linear way, and a significant reduction was already evident by age 40. A strong correlation was found between observed TCR beta diversity and the percentage of naive T cells measured by flow cytometry. The long-lived group showed more naive CD4+ T cells, fewer expanded clones and increased TCR diversity than the aged group, suggesting age selection. Donor CMV infection status was unknown, potentially confounding age-related changes in expanded clonotypes.

From cysteine to phenylalanine, the CDR3 is 14 amino acids long. Only the CDR3 DNA stays, 42 bases, in frame from base 1. At the junction V is shortened by 6 bases and J by 6 bases, with 15 bases in between. Based on the germline V gene (reference sequence), the CDR1 and CDR2 sequences are SEHNR and FQNEAQ. Library preparation employed 5' RACE. This sample was sequenced with an Illumina HiSeq 2500. A second PCR of about 6 to 11 cycles was run with a J-beta primer mix and a sample-barcoded 5' primer. A template-switch 5' adaptor carrying 12 random nucleotides introduced a unique molecular identifier onto each TCR beta cDNA molecule. Each sample yielded at least 2.5 million CDR3-containing paired-end reads. First-strand cDNA synthesis was performed from all RNA using the Mint cDNA synthesis kit, with priming by a TRBC-specific oligonucleotide. Following uracil-DNA glycosylase treatment, all cDNA underwent a first 18-cycle PCR with the universal primers M1SS and BC2_uni_R. The study's own analysis went as follows. For normalization, 1 million high-quality reads were randomly selected from each sample, with every read carrying a distinct molecular identifier. Instead of being binned into consensus sequences, reads that shared molecular identifiers were thrown out. CDR3 identification, clonotype clustering and error correction used MiTCR with a Q25 quality threshold and the strictest error-elimination algorithm. Lower-bound total TCR beta diversity was estimated with a nonparametric unseen species model using Euler transformation. TCRdb reanalyzed the raw reads on its own, using fastp at Q25 for trimming and MiXCR for clone calling, and kept in-frame beta chains. Identical CDR3 proteins give one entry, which carries the most common genes and DNA. The V and J calls follow TCRdb's processing rather than the paper's. The sample has around 800,000 distinct CDR3 sequences on record, around half of them singletons. The ten top clones hold 40% to 50% of the sample.

This receptor was obtained from a man aged 80 or over in good health. Sequences were obtained from blood. The rearranged chain carries TRBV7-9 and TRBJ2-1; TRBD2 might be the D gene, on 6 matching bases. Here the CDR3 is given as CASRRLGGSNEQFF. The nucleotide sequence reads TGTGCCAGCAGGAGGCTGGGGGGTAGCAATGAGCAGTTCTTC.